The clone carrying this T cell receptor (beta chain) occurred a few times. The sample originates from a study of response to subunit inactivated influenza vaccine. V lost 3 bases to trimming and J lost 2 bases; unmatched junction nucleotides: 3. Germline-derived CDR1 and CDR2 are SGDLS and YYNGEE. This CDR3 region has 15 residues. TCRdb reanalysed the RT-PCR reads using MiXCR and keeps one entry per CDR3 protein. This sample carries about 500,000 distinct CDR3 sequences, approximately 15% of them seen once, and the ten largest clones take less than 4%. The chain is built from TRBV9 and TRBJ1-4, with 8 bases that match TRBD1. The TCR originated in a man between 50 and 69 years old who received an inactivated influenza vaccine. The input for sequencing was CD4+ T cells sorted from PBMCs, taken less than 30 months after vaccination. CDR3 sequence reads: CASSATGGTNEKLFF. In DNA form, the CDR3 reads TGTGCCAGCAGCGCAACAGGGGGGACTAATGAAAAACTGTTTTTT.